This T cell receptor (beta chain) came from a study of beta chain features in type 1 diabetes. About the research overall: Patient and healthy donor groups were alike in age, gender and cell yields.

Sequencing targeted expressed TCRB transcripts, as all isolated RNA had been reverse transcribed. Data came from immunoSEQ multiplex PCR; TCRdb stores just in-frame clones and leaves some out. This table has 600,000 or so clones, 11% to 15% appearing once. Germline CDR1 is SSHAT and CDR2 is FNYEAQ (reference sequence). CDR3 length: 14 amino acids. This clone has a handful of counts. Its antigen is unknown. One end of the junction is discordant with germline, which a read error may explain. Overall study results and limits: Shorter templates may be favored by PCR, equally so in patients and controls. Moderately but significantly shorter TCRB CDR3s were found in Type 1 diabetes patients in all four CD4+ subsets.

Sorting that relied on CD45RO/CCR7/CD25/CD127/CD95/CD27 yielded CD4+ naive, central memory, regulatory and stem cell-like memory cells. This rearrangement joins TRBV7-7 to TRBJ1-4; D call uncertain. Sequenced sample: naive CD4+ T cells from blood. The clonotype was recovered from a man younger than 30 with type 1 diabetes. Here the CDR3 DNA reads TGTGCTAGCAGCTTAGCTGGAGGGTTCGAAAAACTGTTTTTT. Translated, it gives CASSLAGGFEKLFF.